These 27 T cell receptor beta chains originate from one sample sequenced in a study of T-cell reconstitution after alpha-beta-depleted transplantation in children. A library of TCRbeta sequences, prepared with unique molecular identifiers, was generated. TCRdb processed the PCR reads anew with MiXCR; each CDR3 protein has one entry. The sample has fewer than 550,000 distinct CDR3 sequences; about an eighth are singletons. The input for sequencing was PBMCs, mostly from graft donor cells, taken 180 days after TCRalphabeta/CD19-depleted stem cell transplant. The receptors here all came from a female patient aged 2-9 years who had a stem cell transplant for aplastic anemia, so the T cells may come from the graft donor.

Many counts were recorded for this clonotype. This CDR3 reads CASSLESPPGGYTF. In DNA, the CDR3 is TGCGCCAGCAGCTTGGAGTCCCCGCCCGGGGGCTACACCTTC. The rearrangement links TRBV5-1 to TRBJ1-2; D gene unclear. CDR1 and CDR2 (germline): SGHRS, YFSETQ. The CDR3 runs to 14 residues. Trimming left V 0 bases short and J 8 bases short, with 14 bases between.

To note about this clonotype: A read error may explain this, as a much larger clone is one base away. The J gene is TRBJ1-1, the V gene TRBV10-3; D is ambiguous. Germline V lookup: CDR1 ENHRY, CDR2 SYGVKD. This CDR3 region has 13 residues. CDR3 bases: TGTGCCATCGGTGACCTACTTCACACTGAAGCTTTCTTT. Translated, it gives CAIGDLLHTEAFF.

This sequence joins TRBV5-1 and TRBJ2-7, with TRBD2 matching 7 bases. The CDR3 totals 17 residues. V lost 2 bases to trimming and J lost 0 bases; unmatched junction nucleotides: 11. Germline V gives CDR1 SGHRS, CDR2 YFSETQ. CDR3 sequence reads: CASSFPIAGTSSYEQYF. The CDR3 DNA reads TGCGCCAGCAGCTTTCCCATAGCGGGTACAAGCTCCTACGAGCAGTACTTC.

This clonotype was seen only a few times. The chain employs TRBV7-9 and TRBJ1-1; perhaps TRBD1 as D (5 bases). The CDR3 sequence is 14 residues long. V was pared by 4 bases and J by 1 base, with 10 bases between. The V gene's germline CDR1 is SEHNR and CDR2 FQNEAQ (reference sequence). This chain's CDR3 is CASSSWGGNTEAFF. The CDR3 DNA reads TGTGCCAGCAGCTCGTGGGGGGGGAACACTGAAGCTTTCTTT. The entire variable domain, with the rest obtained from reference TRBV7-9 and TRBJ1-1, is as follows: DTGVSQNPRHKITKRGQNVTFRCDPISEHNRLYWYRQTLGQGPEFLTYFQNEAQLEKSRLLSDRFSAERPKGSFSTLEIQRTEQGDSAMYLCASSSWGGNTEAFFGQGTRLTVV.

CDR3 sequence reads: CASSLDAGSYNEQFF. DNA of the CDR3: TGTGCCAGCAGCTTAGACGCAGGATCCTACAATGAGCAGTTCTTC. This sequence joins TRBV7-9 and TRBJ2-1; D gene uncertain. CDR3 length equals 15 residues. Trimming took 1 base from V and 1 from J, leaving 8 bases between them. The germline gives CDR1 SEHNR, CDR2 FQNEAQ (reference sequence).

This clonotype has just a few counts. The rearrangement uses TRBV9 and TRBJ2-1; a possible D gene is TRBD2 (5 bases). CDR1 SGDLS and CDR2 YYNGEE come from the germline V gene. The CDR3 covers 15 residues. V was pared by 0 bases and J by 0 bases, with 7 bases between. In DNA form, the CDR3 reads TGTGCCAGCAGCGTAGACGCGGGCTCCTACAATGAGCAGTTCTTC. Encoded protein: CASSVDAGSYNEQFF.

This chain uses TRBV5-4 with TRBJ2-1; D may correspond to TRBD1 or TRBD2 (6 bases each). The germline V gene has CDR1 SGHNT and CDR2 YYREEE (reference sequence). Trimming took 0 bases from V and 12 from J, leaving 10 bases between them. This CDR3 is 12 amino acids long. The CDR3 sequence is CASSLEGGGQFF. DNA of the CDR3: TGTGCCAGCAGCTTGGAAGGGGGAGGGCAGTTCTTC.

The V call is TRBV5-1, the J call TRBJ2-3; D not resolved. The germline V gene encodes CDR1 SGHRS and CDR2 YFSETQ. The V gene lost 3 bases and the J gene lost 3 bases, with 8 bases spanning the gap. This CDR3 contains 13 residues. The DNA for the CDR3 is TGCGCCAGCAGCTATCGCCTGACAGATACGCAGTATTTT. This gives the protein CASSYRLTDTQYF.

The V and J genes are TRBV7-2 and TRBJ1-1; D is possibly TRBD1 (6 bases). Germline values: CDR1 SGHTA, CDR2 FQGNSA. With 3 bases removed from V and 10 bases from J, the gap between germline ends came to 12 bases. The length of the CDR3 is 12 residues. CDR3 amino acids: CASSFNRVRAFF. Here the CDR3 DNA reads TGTGCCAGCAGCTTTAACAGGGTGCGAGCTTTCTTT. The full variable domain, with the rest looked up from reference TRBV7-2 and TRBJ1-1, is GAGVSQSPSNKVTEKGKDVELRCDPISGHTALYWYRQSLGQGLEFLIYFQGNSAPDKSGLPSDRFSAERTGGSVSTLTIQRTQQEDSAVYLCASSFNRVRAFFGQGTRLTVV.

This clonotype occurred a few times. In nucleotides, the CDR3 is TGTGCCAGCAGCTCCACAGGTGATGGGGGCTACACCTTC. Protein: CASSSTGDGGYTF. This chain links TRBV13 with TRBJ1-2, with a tentative D call TRBD1 (5 bases). Trimming took off 4 bases at V and 8 bases at J, with 14 bases between the two ends. Germline-derived CDR1 and CDR2 are PRHDT and FYEKMQ (reference sequence). This CDR3 comprises 13 residues.

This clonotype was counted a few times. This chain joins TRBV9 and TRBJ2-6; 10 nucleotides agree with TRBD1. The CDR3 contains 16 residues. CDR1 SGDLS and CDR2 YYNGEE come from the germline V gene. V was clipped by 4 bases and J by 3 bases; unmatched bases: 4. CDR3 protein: CASSTGTGDGANVLTF. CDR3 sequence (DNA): TGTGCCAGCAGCACAGGGACAGGGGATGGGGCCAACGTCCTGACTTTC.

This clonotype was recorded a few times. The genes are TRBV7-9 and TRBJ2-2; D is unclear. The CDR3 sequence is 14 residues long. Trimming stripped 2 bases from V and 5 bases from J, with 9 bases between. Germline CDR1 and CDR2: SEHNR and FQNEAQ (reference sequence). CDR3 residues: CASSLIGRTGELFF. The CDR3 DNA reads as TGTGCCAGCAGCTTAATCGGAAGGACCGGGGAGCTGTTTTTT.

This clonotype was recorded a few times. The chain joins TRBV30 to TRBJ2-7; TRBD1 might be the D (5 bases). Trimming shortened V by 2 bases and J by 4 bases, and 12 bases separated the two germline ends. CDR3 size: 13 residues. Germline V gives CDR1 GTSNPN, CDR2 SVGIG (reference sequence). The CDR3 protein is CAWSKQVSYEQYF. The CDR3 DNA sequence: TGTGCCTGGAGTAAACAGGTATCTTACGAGCAGTACTTC.

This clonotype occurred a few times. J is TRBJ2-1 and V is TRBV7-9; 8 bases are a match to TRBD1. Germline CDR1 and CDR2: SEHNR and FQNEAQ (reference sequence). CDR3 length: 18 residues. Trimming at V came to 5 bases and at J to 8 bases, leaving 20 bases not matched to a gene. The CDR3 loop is CASSQDREIPWEIHEQFF. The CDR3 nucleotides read TGTGCCAGCAGCCAGGACAGGGAGATCCCCTGGGAAATCCATGAGCAGTTCTTC. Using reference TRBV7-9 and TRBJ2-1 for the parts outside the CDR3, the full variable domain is DTGVSQNPRHKITKRGQNVTFRCDPISEHNRLYWYRQTLGQGPEFLTYFQNEAQLEKSRLLSDRFSAERPKGSFSTLEIQRTEQGDSAMYLCASSQDREIPWEIHEQFFGPGTRLTVL.

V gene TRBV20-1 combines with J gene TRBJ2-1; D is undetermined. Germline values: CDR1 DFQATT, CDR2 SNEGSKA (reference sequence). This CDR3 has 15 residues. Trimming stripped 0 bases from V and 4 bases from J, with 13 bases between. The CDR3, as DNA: TGCAGTGCTAGAGATACCCGGAGCGAGTACAATGAGCAGTTCTTC. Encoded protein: CSARDTRSEYNEQFF.

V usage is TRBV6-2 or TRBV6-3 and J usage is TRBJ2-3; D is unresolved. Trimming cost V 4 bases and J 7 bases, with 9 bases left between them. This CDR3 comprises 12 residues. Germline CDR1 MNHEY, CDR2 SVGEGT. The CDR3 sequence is CASSFSQNTQYF. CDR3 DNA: TGTGCCAGCAGTTTCAGCCAAAATACGCAGTATTTT.

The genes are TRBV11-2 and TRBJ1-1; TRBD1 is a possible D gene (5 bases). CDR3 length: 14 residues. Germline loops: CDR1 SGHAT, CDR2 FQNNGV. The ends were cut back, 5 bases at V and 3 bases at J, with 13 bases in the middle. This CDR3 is CASSHAGQYTEAFF. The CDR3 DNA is TGTGCCAGCAGCCACGCAGGGCAGTACACTGAAGCTTTCTTT. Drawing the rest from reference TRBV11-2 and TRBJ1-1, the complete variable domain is EAGVAQSPRYKIIEKRQSVAFWCNPISGHATLYWYQQILGQGPKLLIQFQNNGVVDDSQLPKDRFSAERLKGVDSTLKIQPAKLEDSAVYLCASSHAGQYTEAFFGQGTRLTVV.

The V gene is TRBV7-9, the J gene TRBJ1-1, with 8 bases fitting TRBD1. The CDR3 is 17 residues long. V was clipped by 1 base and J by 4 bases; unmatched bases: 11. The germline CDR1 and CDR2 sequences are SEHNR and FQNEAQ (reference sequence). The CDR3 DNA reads TGTGCCAGCAGCTTAGGATGGACAGGGCAAGCGGGCACTGAAGCTTTCTTT. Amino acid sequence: CASSLGWTGQAGTEAFF.

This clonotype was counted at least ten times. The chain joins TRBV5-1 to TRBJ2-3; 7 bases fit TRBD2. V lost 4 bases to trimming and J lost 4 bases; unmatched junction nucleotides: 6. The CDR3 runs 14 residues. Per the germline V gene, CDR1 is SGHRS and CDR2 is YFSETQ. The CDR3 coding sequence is TGCGCCAGCAGCCTACTAGCGATCGCAGATACGCAGTATTTT. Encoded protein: CASSLLAIADTQYF.

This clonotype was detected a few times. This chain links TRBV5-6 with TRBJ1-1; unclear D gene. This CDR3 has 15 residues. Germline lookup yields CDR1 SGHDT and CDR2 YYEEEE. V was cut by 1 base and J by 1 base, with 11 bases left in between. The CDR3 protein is CASSLSGKPNTEAFF. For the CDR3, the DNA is TGTGCCAGCAGCTTGTCCGGGAAACCGAACACTGAAGCTTTCTTT.

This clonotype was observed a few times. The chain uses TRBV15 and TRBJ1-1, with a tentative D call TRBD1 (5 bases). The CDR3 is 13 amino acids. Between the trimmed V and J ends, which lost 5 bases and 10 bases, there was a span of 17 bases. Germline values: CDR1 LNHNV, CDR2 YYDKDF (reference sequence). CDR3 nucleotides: TGTGCCACCAGCGCACACCCTGACAGTTCAGCTTTCTTT. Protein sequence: CATSAHPDSSAFF.

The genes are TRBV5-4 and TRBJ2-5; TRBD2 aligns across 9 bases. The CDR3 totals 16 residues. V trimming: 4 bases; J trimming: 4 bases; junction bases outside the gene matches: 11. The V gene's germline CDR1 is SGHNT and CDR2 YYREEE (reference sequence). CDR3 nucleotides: TGTGCCAGCAGCCGGGAGGTACGAGCGGGAGGAGAGACCCAGTACTTC. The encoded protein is CASSREVRAGGETQYF.

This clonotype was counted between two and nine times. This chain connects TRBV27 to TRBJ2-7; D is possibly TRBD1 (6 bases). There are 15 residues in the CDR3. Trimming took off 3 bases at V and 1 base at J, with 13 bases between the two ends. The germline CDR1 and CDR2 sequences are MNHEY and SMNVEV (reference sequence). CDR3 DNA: TGTGCCAGCAGTTTGAAAAGGGGGTTATCCTACGAGCAGTACTTC. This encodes CASSLKRGLSYEQYF.

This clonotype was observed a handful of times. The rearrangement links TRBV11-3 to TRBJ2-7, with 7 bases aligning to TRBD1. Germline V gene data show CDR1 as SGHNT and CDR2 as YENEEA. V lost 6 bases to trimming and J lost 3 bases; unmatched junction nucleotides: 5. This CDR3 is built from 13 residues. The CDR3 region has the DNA TGTGCCAGCAGACACCGGGACAGCTACGAGCAGTACGTC. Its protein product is CASRHRDSYEQYV.

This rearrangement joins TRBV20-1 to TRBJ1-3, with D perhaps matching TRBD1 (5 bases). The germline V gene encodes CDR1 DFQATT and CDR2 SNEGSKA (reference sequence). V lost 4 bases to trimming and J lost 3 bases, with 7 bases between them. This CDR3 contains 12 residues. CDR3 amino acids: CSATGLGNTIYF. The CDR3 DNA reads TGCAGTGCTACAGGGCTTGGAAACACCATATATTTT.

The CDR3 DNA is TGTGCCATCAGTGAGACGGGGCAAGAGACCCAGTACTTC. This encodes CAISETGQETQYF. V and J are TRBV10-3 and TRBJ2-5, with D tentatively TRBD2 (5 bases). V was trimmed by 2 bases and J by 2 bases, leaving 6 bases between them. CDR3 length: 13 amino acids. Germline V CDR1 and CDR2: ENHRY, SYGVKD.

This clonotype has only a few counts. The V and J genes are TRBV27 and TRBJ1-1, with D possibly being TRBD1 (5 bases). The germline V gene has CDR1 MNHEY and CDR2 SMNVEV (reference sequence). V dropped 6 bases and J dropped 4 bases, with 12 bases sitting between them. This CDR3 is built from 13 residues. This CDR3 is CASSKRDGTEAFF. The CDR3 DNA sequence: TGTGCCAGCAGCAAGCGGGACGGCACTGAAGCTTTCTTT.